This TCR beta chain was sequenced in a study of control samples from healthy donors and cancer patients. This CDR3 spans 15 amino acids. Germline V lookup: CDR1 SGDLS, CDR2 YYNGEE. V trimming: 2 bases; J trimming: 2 bases; junction bases outside the gene matches: 2. Clones were sequenced by immunoSEQ multiplex PCR, and TCRdb holds only the in-frame ones, with some missing. The data show over 100,000 clones, around 89% seen once. Sequencing input: blood. The TCR comes from a woman in her forties or fifties in good health. The chain recombines TRBV9 with TRBJ2-7; 12 nucleotides agree with TRBD1. The CDR3 nucleotides read TGTGCCAGCAGCGTTGGGACAGGGGGCGCCTACGAGCAGTACTTC. It yields the protein CASSVGTGGAYEQYF. Supplemented by reference TRBV9 and TRBJ2-7, the full variable domain reads DSGVTQTPKHLITATGQRVTLRCSPRSGDLSVYWYQQSLDQGLQFLIQYYNGEERAKGNILERFSAQQFPDLHSELNLSSLELGDSALYFCASSVGTGGAYEQYFGPGTRLTVT.